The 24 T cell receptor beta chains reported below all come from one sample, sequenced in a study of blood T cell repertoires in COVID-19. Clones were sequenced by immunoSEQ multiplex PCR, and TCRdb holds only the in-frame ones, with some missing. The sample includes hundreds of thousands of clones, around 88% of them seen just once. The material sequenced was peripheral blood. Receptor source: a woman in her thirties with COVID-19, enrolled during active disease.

In DNA form, the CDR3 reads TGTGCCACCAGCAGAGGTCCGGGACAGGGACCTAATGAAAAACTGTTTTTT. It specifies CATSRGPGQGPNEKLFF. The chain couples TRBV15 to TRBJ1-4, with TRBD1 identical over 9 bases. Germline values: CDR1 LNHNV, CDR2 YYDKDF (reference sequence). V lost 1 base, J lost 3 bases, and 6 bases stayed unmatched. The CDR3 length is 17 residues.

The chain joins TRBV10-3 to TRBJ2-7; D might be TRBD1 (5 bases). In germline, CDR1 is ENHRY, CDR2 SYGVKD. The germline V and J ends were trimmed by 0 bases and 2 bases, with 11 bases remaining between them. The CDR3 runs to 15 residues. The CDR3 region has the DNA TGTGCCATCAGTGAGTCCGGGTCAGGGCCCTACGAGCAGTACGTC. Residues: CAISESGSGPYEQYV.

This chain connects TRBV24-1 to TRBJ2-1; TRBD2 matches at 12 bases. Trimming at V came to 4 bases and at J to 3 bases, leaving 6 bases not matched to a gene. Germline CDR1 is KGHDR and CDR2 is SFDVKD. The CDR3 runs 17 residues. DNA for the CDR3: TGTGCCACCAGTGACCCCGGACTAGCGGGAAACTACAATGAGCAGTTCTTC. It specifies CATSDPGLAGNYNEQFF.

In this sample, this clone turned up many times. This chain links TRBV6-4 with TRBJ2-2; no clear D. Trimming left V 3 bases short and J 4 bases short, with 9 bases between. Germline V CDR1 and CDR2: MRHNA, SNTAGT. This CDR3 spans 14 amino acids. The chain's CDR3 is CASSDRDGTGELFF. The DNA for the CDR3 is TGTGCCAGCAGTGATCGAGATGGCACCGGGGAGCTGTTTTTT.

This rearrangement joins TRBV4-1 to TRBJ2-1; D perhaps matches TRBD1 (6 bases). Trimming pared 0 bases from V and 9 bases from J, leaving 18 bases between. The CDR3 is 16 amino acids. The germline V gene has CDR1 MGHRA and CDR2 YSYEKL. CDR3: CASSQDGLGRGSEQFF. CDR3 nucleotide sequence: TGCGCCAGCAGCCAAGATGGGTTAGGCAGGGGCAGTGAGCAGTTCTTC.

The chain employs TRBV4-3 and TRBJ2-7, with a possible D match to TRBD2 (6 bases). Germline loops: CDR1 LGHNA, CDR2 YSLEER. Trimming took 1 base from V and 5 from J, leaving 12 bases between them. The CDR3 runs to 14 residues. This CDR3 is CASSQGLGRHEQYF. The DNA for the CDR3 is TGCGCCAGCAGCCAAGGACTAGGTCGCCACGAGCAGTACTTC.

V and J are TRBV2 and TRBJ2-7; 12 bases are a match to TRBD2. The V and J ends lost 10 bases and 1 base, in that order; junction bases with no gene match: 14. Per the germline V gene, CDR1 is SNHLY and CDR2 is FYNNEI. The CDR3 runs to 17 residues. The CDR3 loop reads CATKRDPGLAGSYEQYV. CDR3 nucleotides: TGTGCCACCAAGCGGGACCCGGGACTAGCGGGTTCCTACGAGCAGTACGTC.

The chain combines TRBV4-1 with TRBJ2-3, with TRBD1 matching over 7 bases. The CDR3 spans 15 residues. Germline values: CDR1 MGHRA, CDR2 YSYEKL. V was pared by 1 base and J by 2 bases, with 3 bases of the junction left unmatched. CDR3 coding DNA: TGCGCCAGCAGCCAAGGACAGGGAGACACAGATACGCAGTATTTT. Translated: CASSQGQGDTDTQYF.

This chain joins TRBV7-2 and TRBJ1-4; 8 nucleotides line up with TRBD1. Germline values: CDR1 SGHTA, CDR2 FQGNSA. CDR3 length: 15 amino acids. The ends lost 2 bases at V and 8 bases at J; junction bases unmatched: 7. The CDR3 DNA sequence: TGTGCCAGCAGCTTACTCGGGCAGGGGGCGGAAAAACTGTTTTTT. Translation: CASSLLGQGAEKLFF.

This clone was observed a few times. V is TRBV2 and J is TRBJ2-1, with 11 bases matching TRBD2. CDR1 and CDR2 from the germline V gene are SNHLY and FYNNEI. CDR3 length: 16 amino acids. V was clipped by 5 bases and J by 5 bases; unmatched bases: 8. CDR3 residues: CASSQSLAGGNNEQFF. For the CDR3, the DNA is TGTGCCAGCAGTCAGTCCCTAGCGGGGGGTAACAATGAGCAGTTCTTC.

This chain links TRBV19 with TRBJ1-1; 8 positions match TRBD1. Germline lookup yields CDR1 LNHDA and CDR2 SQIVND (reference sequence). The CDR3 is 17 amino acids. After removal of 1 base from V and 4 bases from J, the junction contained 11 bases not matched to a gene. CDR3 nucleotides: TGTGCCAGTAGTATAGCTCTCCGACAGGGGATTCCCACTGAAGCTTTCTTT. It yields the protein CASSIALRQGIPTEAFF.

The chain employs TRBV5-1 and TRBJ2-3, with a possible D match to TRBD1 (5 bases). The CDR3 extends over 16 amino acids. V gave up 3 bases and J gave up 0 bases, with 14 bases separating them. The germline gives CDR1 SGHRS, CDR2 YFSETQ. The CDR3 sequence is CASSSGWESSTDTQYF. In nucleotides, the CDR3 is TGCGCCAGCAGCTCAGGGTGGGAATCTAGCACAGATACGCAGTATTTT.

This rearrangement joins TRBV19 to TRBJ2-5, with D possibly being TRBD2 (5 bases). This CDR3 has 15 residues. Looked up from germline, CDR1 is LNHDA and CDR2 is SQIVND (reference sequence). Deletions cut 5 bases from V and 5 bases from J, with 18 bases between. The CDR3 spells CASSYTKGVWETQYF. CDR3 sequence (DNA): TGTGCCAGTAGTTATACCAAGGGAGTGTGGGAGACCCAGTACTTC.

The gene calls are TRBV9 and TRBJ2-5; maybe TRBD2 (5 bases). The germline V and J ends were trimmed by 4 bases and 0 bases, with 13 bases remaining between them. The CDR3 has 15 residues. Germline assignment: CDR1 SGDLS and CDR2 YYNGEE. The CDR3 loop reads CASSPRMDYQETQYF. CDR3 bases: TGTGCCAGCAGCCCCCGAATGGACTACCAAGAGACCCAGTACTTC. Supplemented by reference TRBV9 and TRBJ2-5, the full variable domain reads DSGVTQTPKHLITATGQRVTLRCSPRSGDLSVYWYQQSLDQGLQFLIQYYNGEERAKGNILERFSAQQFPDLHSELNLSSLELGDSALYFCASSPRMDYQETQYFGPGTRLLVL.

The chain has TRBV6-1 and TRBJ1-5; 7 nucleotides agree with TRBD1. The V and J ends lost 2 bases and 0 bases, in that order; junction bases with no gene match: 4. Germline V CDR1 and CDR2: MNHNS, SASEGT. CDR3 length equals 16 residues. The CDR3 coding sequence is TGTGCCAGCAGTGAAATGGACAGGCATAGCAATCAGCCCCAGCATTTT. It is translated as CASSEMDRHSNQPQHF.

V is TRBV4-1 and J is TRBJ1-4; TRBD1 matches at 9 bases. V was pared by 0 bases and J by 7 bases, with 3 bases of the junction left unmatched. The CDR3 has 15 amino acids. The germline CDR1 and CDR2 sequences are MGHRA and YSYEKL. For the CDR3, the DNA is TGCGCCAGCAGCCAAGAAGAGACAGGGGGTGAAAAACTGTTTTTT. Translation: CASSQEETGGEKLFF.

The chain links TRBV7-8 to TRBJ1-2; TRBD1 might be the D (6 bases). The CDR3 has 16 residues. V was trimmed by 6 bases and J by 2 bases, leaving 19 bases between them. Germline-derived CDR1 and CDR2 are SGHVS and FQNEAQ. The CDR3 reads CASSPLKGVRNYGYTF. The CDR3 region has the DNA TGTGCCAGCAGTCCCTTGAAGGGGGTTCGGAACTATGGCTACACCTTC.

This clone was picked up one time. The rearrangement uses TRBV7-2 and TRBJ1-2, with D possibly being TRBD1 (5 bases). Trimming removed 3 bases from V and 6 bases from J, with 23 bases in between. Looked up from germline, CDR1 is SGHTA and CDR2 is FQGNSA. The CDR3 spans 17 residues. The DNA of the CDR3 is TGTGCCAGCAGCTTCGGCGGAGTGACAGCCCCTTGGGATGGCTACACCTTC. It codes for CASSFGGVTAPWDGYTF.

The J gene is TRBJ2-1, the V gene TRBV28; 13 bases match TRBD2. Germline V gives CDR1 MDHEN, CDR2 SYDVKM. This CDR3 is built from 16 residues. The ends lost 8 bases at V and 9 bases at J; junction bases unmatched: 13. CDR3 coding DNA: TGTGCCAGCCAAATCCTCCGGACTAGCGGGAGCGGTGAGCAGTTCTTC. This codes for CASQILRTSGSGEQFF.

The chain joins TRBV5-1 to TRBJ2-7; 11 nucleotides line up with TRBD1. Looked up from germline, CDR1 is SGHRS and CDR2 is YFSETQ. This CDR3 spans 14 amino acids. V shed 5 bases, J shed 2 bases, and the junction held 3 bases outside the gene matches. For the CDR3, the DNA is TGCGCCAGCAGATGGGGACAGGGGGCCTACGAGCAGTACTTC. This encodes CASRWGQGAYEQYF.

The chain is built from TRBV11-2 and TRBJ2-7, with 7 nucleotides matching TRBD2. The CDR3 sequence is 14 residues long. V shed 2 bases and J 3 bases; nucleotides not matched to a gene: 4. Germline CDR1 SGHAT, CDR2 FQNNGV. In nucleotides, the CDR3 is TGTGCCAGCAGCTTACTAGCGGAGTTCTACGAGCAGTACTTC. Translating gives CASSLLAEFYEQYF.

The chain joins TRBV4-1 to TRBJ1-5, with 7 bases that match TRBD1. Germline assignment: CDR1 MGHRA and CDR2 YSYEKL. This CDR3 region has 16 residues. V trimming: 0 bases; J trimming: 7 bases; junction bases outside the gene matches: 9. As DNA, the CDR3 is TGCGCCAGCAGCCAAGATCCGAGGGGGCTCGGACAGCCCCAGCATTTT. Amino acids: CASSQDPRGLGQPQHF.

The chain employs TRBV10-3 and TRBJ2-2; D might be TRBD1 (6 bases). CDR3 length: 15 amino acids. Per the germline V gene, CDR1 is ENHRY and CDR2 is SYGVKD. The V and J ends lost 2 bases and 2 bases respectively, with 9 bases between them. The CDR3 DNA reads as TGTGCCATCAGTGAGGGACAGAGTAACACCGGGGAGCTGTTTTTT. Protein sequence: CAISEGQSNTGELFF.

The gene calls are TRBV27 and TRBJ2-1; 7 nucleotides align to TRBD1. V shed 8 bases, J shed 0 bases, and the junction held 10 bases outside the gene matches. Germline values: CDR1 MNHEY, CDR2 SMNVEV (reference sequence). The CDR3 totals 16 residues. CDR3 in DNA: TGTGCCAGCGGATCCGCCCCAGGGGGCTCCTACAATGAGCAGTTCTTC. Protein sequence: CASGSAPGGSYNEQFF.